The clone carrying this T cell receptor beta chain has just one count. CDR1 is SGHRS, CDR2 YFSETQ, per germline. The germline V and J ends were trimmed by 2 bases and 7 bases, with 13 bases remaining between them. There are 13 residues in the CDR3. The sample comes from a study of beta chain features in type 1 diabetes. The isolated RNA, all of it, was reverse transcribed, so expressed TCRB transcripts were what got sequenced. Profiled with immunoSEQ multiplex PCR; TCRdb holds only in-frame clones, not every one. The data hold 900,000 or so clones, with about 17% observed a single time. The chain joins TRBV5-1 to TRBJ2-7; no firm D call. This TCR was recovered from a woman aged 18-35 years in good health. Material: naive CD4+ T cells from blood. CDR3 nucleotides: TGCGCCAGCAGCTTCGGGCTTGGCGGTGAGCAGTACTTC. Amino acids: CASSFGLGGEQYF.